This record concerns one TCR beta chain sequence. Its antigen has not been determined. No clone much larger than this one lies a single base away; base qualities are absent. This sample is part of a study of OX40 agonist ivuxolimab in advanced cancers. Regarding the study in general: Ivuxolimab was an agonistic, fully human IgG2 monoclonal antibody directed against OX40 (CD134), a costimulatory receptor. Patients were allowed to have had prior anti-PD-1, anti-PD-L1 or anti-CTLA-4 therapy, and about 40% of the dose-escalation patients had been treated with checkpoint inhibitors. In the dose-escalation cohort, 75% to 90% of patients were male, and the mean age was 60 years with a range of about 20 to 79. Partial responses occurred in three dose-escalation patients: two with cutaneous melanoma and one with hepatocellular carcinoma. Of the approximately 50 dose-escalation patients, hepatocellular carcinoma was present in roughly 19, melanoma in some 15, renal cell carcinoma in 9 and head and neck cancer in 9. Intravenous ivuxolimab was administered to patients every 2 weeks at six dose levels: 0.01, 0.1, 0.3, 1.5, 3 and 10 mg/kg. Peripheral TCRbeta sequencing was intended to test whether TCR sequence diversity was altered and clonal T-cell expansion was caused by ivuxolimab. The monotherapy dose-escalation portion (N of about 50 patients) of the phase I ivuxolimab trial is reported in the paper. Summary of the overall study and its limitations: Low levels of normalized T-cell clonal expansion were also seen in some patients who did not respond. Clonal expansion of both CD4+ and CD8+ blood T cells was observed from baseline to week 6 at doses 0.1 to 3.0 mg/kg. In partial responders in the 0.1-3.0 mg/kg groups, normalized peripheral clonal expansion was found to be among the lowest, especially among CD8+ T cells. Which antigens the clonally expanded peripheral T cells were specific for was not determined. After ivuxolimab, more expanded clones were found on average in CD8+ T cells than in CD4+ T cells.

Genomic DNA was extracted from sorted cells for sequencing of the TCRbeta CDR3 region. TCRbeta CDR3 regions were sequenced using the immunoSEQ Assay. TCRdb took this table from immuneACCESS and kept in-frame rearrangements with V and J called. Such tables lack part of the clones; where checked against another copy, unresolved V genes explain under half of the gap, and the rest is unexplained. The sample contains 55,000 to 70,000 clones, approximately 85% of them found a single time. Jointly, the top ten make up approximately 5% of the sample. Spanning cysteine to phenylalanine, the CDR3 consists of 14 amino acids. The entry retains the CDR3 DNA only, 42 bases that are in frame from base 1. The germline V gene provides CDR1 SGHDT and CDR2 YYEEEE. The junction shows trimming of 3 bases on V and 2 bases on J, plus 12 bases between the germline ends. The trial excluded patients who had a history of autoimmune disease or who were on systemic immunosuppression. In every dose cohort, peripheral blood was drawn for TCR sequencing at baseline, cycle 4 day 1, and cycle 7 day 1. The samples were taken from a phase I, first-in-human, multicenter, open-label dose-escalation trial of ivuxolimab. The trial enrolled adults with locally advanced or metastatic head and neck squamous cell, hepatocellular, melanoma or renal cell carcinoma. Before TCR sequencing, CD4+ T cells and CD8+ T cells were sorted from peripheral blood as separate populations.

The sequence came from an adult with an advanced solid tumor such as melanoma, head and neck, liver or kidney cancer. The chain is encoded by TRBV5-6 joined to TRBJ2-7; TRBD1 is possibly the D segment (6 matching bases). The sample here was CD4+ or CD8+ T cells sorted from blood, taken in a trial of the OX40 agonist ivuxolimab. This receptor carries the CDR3 CASSYTGLPYEQYF. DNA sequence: TGTGCCAGCAGCTACACAGGGTTACCCTACGAGCAGTACTTC.